In this sample, the clone carrying this T cell receptor (beta chain) turned up many times. Its antigen remains unidentified. Germline values: CDR1 DFQATT, CDR2 SNEGSKA (reference sequence). Trimming took 5 bases from V and 1 from J; bases not matched to a gene: 7. The CDR3 length is 14 residues. If no ophthalmopathy progression occurred within 18 months, Graves' hyperthyroidism was stable. Clinical symptoms, serum thyroxine and TRAb, thyroid ultrasound and orbital computed tomography were used for the diagnoses. The investigators amplified TCR beta CDR3 regions from RNA transcripts. The HTBI primer set was used in a first-round RT-PCR of the TCR CDR3. TCRdb re-called the multiplex PCR reads through MiXCR, storing one row per CDR3 protein. This sample yields 500,000 to 600,000 distinct CDR3 sequences, of which 15% to 20% are seen a single time; around 18% belongs to the top ten. This entry comes from a study of T cells in Graves' hyperthyroidism and ophthalmopathy. Regarding the study as a whole: Ophthalmopathy got predicted by the model a median 6.5 months before its onset.

This TCR was sampled from a woman under 30 with Graves' hyperthyroidism. The chain recombines TRBV20-1 with TRBJ1-1; 7 nucleotides align to TRBD1. Sequencing was done on a sample of blood. The CDR3 protein is CSADRDSRNTEAFF. The CDR3 nucleotides are TGCAGTGCTGATAGGGACAGCAGGAACACTGAAGCTTTCTTT.